This T cell receptor beta chain was retrieved from a study of CD8+ T cells in alopecia areata (dated by TCRdb to about 2018). Regarding the complete study: Treated patients were enrolled in an open-label pilot trial of oral tofacitinib, 5 to 10 mg twice daily, for moderate-to-severe alopecia areata. Scalp tissue and sorted CD4+ and CD8+ peripheral blood T cells from patchy and totalis/universalis alopecia areata patients and from healthy controls were covered by human TCRbeta sequencing. Tofacitinib was administered for 6 to 18 months, and 6 months of follow-up off drug were then conducted to assess delayed response and recurrence. RNA was obtained with the PAXgene miRNA kit for fixed scalp, the miRNeasy kit for PBMCs, and the RNeasy kit for mouse skin. To study T cell clonal expansion in alopecia areata, the researchers applied high-throughput TCRbeta sequencing to both the C3H/HeJ mouse model and human patients. Clonality in the scalp was compared among normal scalp (n=4), patchy alopecia areata scalp (n=8), and alopecia totalis/universalis scalp (n=8). Patients on tofacitinib were biopsied at baseline and after 4 and 24 weeks of treatment, and several of the patients also had a later scalp biopsy. Amplification of TCRbeta CDR3 regions was done by immunoSEQ multiplex PCR using 35 Vbeta forward primers and 13 Jbeta reverse primers.

Comment on this clone: What antigen it recognizes has not been identified. There are no base qualities to consult, and no much larger clone falls within one base.

The library came from the immunoSEQ multiplex PCR assay. RNA was extracted from all samples and reverse transcribed into cDNA as template for TCR sequencing. SuperScript III was used to make first-strand cDNA, primed with a 2:1 mix of oligo-dT and random hexamers. A synthetic immune receptor repertoire was used to gauge amplification bias, and whatever bias remained was removed computationally. From the authors' description of their analysis: After raw reads were preprocessed to remove errors, the CDR3 was defined following IMGT conventions as running from the conserved cysteine to phenylalanine. Clonality was computed by normalizing Shannon entropy by log2 of the number of productive unique TCRs and subtracting the result from 1. CD4 or CD8 identity of scalp clones was inferred by cross-referencing scalp TCRbeta sequences with sorted blood CD4 and CD8 repertoires. The source is immuneACCESS, and TCRdb retained only in-frame sequences with V and J called. Part of the clones is not carried over; for the studies checked, unresolved V genes explain less than half of this, and the remainder is unexplained. That table gives V, J and clone size, and the DNA gave D and trimming. This sample is represented by 150,000 or so clones; 40% to 50% of them were singletons. Approximately 6.6% of the sample comes from the top ten.

Lesional scalp punch biopsies and peripheral blood were obtained from alopecia areata patients. PBMCs were isolated by density centrifugation and stained for CD3, CD4 and CD8, and CD4+ and CD8+ T cells were sorted on a FACSAria. Results and caveats for the whole study, not just this receptor: Unlike mouse skin, which is dominated by gammadelta T cells, normal human skin has resident alphabeta T cells that are also sequenced, and this complicates analysis of the scalp TCR repertoire. Compared with mice, TCR sequences shared between patients were less clear, possibly partly because of HLA diversity across the patient population. Lesional scalp, especially in alopecia totalis/universalis, showed higher clonality and more expanded CD8+ clones than normal scalp, suggesting antigenic drive.

The origin of this receptor is a human donor with alopecia areata. Specimen: CD4+ T cells sorted from blood.

The CDR3 region has the sequence CASSLASSIYNEQFF. The DNA reads TGCGCCAGCAGCTTGGCTAGCAGCATTTACAATGAGCAGTTCTTC. This chain joins TRBV5-1 to TRBJ2-1; perhaps TRBD2 is the D gene, with 5 bases matching. Measured from the cysteine to the phenylalanine, the CDR3 is 15 residues long. Left in the record is the CDR3 DNA by itself, 45 bases read in frame from the first base. Trimming removed 0 bases from V and 4 bases from J, leaving 11 bases between the germline ends. The germline V gene yields SGHRS for CDR1 and YFSETQ for CDR2.